Here is one T cell receptor (beta chain) with its context. This specimen comes from a study of blood T cell repertoires in COVID-19. On the study more broadly: Samples of COVID-19 (acute and convalescent) were obtained from the United States, Italy and Spain. PBMCs, B-cell-depleted T cells, or T cells provided the cDNA or gDNA that made up the material.

Authors' data handling: Amplification with reference gene primers provided the estimates of nucleated cell counts. Some clones are missing from TCRdb's copy, which holds only in-frame ones; the method was immunoSEQ multiplex PCR. D and trimming were read from the DNA, whereas the V and J calls and clone size are those reported in that table. The sample lists tens of thousands of clones; approximately 90% were seen once. Germline V gene data show CDR1 as SGHTA and CDR2 as FQGTGA. Trimming removed 2 bases at V and 4 bases at J, with 14 bases between. The CDR3 has 15 amino acids. The sample consisted of peripheral blood. The receptor was derived from a man between 65 and 79 years old with active or convalescent COVID-19. The chain links TRBV7-3 to TRBJ2-5; possible D gene TRBD2, 6 bases. CDR3 residues: CASSLGGERAETQYF. Written as DNA, the CDR3 is TGTGCCAGCAGCTTAGGCGGGGAGAGGGCAGAGACCCAGTACTTC.